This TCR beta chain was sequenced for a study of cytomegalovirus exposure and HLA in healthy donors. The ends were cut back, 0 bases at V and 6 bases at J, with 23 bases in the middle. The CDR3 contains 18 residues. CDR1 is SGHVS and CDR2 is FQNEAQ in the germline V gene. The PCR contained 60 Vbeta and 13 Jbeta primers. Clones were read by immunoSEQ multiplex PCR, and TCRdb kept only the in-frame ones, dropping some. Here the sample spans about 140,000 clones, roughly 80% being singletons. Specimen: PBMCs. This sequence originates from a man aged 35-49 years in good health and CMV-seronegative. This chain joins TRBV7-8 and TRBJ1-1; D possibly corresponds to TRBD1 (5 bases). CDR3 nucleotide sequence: TGTGCCAGCAGCTTAGCCCCCCGTTCCGAACAGGCTCGACCTGAAGCTTTCTTT. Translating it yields CASSLAPRSEQARPEAFF.